This T cell receptor (beta chain) was recovered during a study of blood T cell repertoires in COVID-19. Clones were read by immunoSEQ multiplex PCR, and TCRdb kept only the in-frame ones, dropping some. The sample has roughly 120,000 clones; 70% to 80% are singletons. V was clipped by 7 bases and J by 0 bases, with 9 bases between them. CDR3 size: 14 residues. Per germline, CDR1 LNHDA and CDR2 SQIVND (reference sequence). The chain joins TRBV19 to TRBJ1-4; D remains unclear. This TCR derives from a man aged 45-65 years with acute or convalescent COVID-19. The specimen sequenced was peripheral blood. In nucleotides, the CDR3 is TGTGCCAGTAACAGAGATGCAACTAATGAAAAACTGTTTTTT. The encoded protein is CASNRDATNEKLFF.